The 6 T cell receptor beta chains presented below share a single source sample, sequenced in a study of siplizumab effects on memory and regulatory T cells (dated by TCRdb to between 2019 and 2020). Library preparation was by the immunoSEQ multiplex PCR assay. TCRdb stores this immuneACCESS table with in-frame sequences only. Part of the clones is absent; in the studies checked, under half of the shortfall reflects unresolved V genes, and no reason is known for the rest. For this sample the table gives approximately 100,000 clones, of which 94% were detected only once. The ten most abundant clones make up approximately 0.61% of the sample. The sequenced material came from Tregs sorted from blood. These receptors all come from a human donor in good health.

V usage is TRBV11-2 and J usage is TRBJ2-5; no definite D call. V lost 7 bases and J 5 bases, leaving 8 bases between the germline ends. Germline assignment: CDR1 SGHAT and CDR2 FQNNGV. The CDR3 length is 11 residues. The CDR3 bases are TGTGCCAGCACCATGATGGAGACCCAGTACTTC. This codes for CASTMMETQYF.

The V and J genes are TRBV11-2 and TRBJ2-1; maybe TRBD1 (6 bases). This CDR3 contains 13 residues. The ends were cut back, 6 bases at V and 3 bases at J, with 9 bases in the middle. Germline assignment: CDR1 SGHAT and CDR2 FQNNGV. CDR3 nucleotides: TGTGCCAGCAGAACAGGGAACTACAATGAGCAGTTCTTC. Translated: CASRTGNYNEQFF.

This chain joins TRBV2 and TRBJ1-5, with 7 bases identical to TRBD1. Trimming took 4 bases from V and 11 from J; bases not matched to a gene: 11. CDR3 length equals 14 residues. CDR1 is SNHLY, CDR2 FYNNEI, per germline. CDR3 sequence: CASSVGQRGLAQHF. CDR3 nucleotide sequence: TGTGCCAGCAGTGTGGGACAGAGGGGGTTGGCCCAGCATTTT.

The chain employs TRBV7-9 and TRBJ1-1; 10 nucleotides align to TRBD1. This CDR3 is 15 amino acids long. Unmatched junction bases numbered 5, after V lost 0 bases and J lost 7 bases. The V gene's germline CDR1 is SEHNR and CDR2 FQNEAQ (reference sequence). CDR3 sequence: CASSLAGTGAGEAFF. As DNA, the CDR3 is TGTGCCAGCAGCTTAGCCGGGACAGGGGCCGGTGAAGCTTTCTTT. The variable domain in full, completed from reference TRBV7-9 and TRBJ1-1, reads DTGVSQNPRHKITKRGQNVTFRCDPISEHNRLYWYRQTLGQGPEFLTYFQNEAQLEKSRLLSDRFSAERPKGSFSTLEIQRTEQGDSAMYLCASSLAGTGAGEAFFGQGTRLTVV.

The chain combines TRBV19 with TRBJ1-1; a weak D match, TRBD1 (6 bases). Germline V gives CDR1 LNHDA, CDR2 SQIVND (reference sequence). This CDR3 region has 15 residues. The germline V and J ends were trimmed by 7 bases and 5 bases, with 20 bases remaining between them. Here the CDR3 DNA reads TGTGCCAGTACTTCTTTTATAAGGGGGATTACTGAAGCTTTCTTT. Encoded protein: CASTSFIRGITEAFF.

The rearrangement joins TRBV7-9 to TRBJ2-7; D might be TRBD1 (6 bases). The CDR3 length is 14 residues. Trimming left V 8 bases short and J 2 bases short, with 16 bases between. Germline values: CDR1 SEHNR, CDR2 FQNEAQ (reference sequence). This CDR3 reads CASETMGAAYEQYF. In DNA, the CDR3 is TGTGCCAGCGAGACCATGGGGGCCGCCTACGAGCAGTACTTC. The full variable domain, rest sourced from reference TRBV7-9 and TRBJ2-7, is DTGVSQNPRHKITKRGQNVTFRCDPISEHNRLYWYRQTLGQGPEFLTYFQNEAQLEKSRLLSDRFSAERPKGSFSTLEIQRTEQGDSAMYLCASETMGAAYEQYFGPGTRLTVT.